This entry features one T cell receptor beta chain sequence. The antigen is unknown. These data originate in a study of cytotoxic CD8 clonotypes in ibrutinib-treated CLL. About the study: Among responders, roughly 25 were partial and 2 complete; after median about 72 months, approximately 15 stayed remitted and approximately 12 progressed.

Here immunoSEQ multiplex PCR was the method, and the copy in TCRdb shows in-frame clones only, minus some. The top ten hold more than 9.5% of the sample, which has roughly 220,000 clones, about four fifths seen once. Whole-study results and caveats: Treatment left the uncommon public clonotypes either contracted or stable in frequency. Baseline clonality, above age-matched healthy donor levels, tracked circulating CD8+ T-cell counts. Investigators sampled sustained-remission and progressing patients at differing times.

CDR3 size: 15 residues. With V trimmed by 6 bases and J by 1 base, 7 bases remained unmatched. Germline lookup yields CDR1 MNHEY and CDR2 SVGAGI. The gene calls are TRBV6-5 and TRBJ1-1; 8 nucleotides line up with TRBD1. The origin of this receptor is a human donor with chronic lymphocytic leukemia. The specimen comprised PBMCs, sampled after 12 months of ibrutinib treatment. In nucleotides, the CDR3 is TGTGCCAGCAGCCAGATAGGGACAGGGAACACTGAAGCTTTCTTT. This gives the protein CASSQIGTGNTEAFF.